A single sample gave rise to the 14 T cell receptor beta chains below, sequenced in a study of T cell responses to AZD1222 COVID-19 vaccine. The protocol was immunoSEQ multiplex PCR, while the TCRdb copy is restricted to in-frame clones and leaves out a portion. Among some 110,000 clones listed, approximately 90% were seen once. The source was peripheral blood, collected 28 days after the second AZD1222 dose. The receptors were gathered from an adult who received the AZD1222 COVID-19 vaccine.

The chain links TRBV5-1 to TRBJ2-4; a weak D match, TRBD1 (6 bases). Germline values: CDR1 SGHRS, CDR2 YFSETQ. V lost 7 bases, J lost 0 bases, and 20 bases lay in between. This CDR3 is 17 amino acids long. The CDR3 region has the DNA TGCGCCAGCGGAATCCTACCGGGACAAATAGCCAAAAACATTCAGTACTTC. Protein: CASGILPGQIAKNIQYF.

The genes are TRBV7-9 and TRBJ2-1; D perhaps matches TRBD2 (6 bases). V was shortened by 7 bases and J by 7 bases, with 11 bases between the two germline ends. The V gene's germline CDR1 is SEHNR and CDR2 FQNEAQ (reference sequence). The CDR3 consists of 12 residues. This CDR3 reads CASIADLNEQFF. CDR3 DNA: TGTGCCAGCATAGCGGATCTAAATGAGCAGTTCTTC.

The rearrangement links TRBV6-5 to TRBJ1-1; D is ambiguous. V was shortened by 0 bases and J by 4 bases, with 9 bases between the two germline ends. The V gene's germline CDR1 is MNHEY and CDR2 SVGAGI. The CDR3 extends over 14 amino acids. DNA of the CDR3: TGTGCCAGCAGTTACTCGAAATTCGGCACTGAAGCTTTCTTT. Its protein product is CASSYSKFGTEAFF.

The CDR3 DNA follows: TGTGCCAGTAGCCTGGGGTGGAGCTCCTACGAGCAGTACTTC. Translated: CASSLGWSSYEQYF. V and J are TRBV19 and TRBJ2-7; D remains ambiguous. The CDR3 is 14 residues long. The V end was cut by 6 bases, the J end by 0 bases, with 12 bases between. The germline V gene has CDR1 LNHDA and CDR2 SQIVND (reference sequence).

The rearrangement joins TRBV10-3 to TRBJ2-3; 7 bases agree with TRBD1. V was clipped by 0 bases and J by 1 base; unmatched bases: 4. Germline CDR1 reads ENHRY; CDR2 reads SYGVKD. This CDR3 region has 16 residues. CDR3 protein: CAISESPGQRTDTQYF. In DNA, the CDR3 is TGTGCCATCAGTGAGTCGCCGGGACAGCGCACAGATACGCAGTATTTT.

The count of this clone is one. This sequence joins TRBV6-2 or TRBV6-3 and TRBJ1-1; 8 bases fit TRBD1. V lost 4 bases to trimming and J lost 1 base; unmatched junction nucleotides: 8. The CDR3 totals 16 residues. Looked up from germline, CDR1 is MNHEY and CDR2 is SVGEGT. CDR3 residues: CASSLPWDRWNTEAFF. In DNA, the CDR3 is TGTGCCAGCAGTTTACCTTGGGACAGGTGGAACACTGAAGCTTTCTTT.

J is TRBJ2-1 and V is TRBV5-8; TRBD2 aligns across 13 bases. The germline CDR1 and CDR2 sequences are SGHTS and YDEGEE. The CDR3 contains 17 residues. The V segment lost 4 bases and the J segment 9 bases; nucleotides outside the gene matches: 13. The DNA of the CDR3 is TGTGCCAGCAGCCCCGGCAAACTAGCGGGGGGGCTAAGTGAGCAGTTCTTC. Amino acid sequence: CASSPGKLAGGLSEQFF.

This chain connects TRBV7-6 to TRBJ2-1; D not resolved. The CDR3 totals 16 residues. Germline V gene sequence: CDR1 SGHVS, CDR2 FNYEAQ. V lost 0 bases and J 0 bases, leaving 9 bases between the germline ends. CDR3 loop: CASSLAGRGSYNEQFF. The CDR3 nucleotides read TGTGCCAGCAGCTTAGCGGGCAGAGGCTCCTACAATGAGCAGTTCTTC.

The CDR3, as DNA: TGTGCCAGTTCTGACAGCTATGGCTACACCTTC. Its protein is CASSDSYGYTF. The chain has TRBV12-3 or TRBV12-4 and TRBJ1-2; D is possibly TRBD1 (5 bases). V was trimmed by 9 bases and J by 4 bases, leaving 9 bases between them. This CDR3 comprises 11 residues.

The J gene is TRBJ2-7, the V gene TRBV9; weak D call: TRBD1 (6 bases). V was cut by 0 bases and J by 3 bases, with 13 bases left in between. In germline, CDR1 is SGDLS, CDR2 YYNGEE. The CDR3 extends over 15 amino acids. The CDR3 DNA sequence: TGTGCCAGCAGCGTAGATGGGGGCGGTTACTACGAGCAGTACTTC. It encodes CASSVDGGGYYEQYF.

The chain has TRBV6-5 and TRBJ2-1; 8 bases fit TRBD2. V was clipped by 0 bases and J by 6 bases; unmatched bases: 4. CDR1 and CDR2 (germline): MNHEY, SVGAGI. This CDR3 comprises 15 residues. The chain's CDR3 is CASSYSRGAVNEQFF. As DNA, the CDR3 is TGTGCCAGCAGTTACTCGCGGGGGGCCGTCAATGAGCAGTTCTTC.

This clone was seen more than once but under ten times. The rearrangement links TRBV18 to TRBJ2-2; D gene ambiguous. In germline, CDR1 is KGHSH, CDR2 LQKENI. V lost 3 bases, J lost 1 base, and 6 bases lay in between. This CDR3 contains 14 residues. CDR3 nucleotide sequence: TGTGCCAGCTCACCTCAAAGGAACACCGGGGAGCTGTTTTTT. Translated, it gives CASSPQRNTGELFF. Full variable domain (remainder filled in from reference TRBV18 and TRBJ2-2): NAGVMQNPRHLVRRRGQEARLRCSPMKGHSHVYWYRQLPEEGLKFMVYLQKENIIDESGMPKERFSAEFPKEGPSILRIQQVVRGDSAAYFCASSPQRNTGELFFGEGSRLTVL.

The chain is built from TRBV6-1 and TRBJ1-2; D may be TRBD1 (5 bases). The CDR3 runs 15 residues. V lost 0 bases and J lost 5, with 13 bases in between. Germline V CDR1 and CDR2: MNHNS, SASEGT. The CDR3, as DNA: TGTGCCAGCAGTGAAGCGGGGGATTTGGGGTATGGCTACACCTTC. Translating it yields CASSEAGDLGYGYTF.

This sequence joins TRBV7-9 and TRBJ2-7, with D maybe TRBD1 (6 bases). The CDR3 is made up of 14 amino acids. The V end was cut by 9 bases, the J end by 3 bases, with 18 bases between. CDR1 is SEHNR and CDR2 is FQNEAQ in the germline V gene (reference sequence). The CDR3 loop reads CASVKSEGHYEQYF. The CDR3 DNA reads TGTGCCAGTGTTAAGAGTGAGGGACACTACGAGCAGTACTTC.